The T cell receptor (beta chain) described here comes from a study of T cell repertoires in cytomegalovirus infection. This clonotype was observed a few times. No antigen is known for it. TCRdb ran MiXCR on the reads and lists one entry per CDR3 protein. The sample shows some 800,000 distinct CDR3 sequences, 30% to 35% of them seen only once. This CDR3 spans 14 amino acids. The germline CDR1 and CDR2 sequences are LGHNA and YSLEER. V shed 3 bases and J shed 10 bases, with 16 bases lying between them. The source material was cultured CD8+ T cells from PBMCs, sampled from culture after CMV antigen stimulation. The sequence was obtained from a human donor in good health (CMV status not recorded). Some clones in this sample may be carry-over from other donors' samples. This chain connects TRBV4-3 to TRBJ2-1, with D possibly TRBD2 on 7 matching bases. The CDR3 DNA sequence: TGCGCCAGCAGCCAGAAGTTCGGGGGGCGGGAGCAGTTCTTC. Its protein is CASSQKFGGREQFF.